The present T cell receptor (beta chain) was sequenced within a study of T cell changes during pregnancy in multiple sclerosis. The V gene's germline CDR1 is SGHVS and CDR2 FQNEAQ. There are 16 residues in the CDR3. Losses at the gene ends were 1 base for V and 2 bases for J; bases not matched to a gene: 1. Assay: immunoSEQ multiplex PCR; the TCRdb copy retains only in-frame clones and omits some. In the table there are about 55,000 clones, 93% of which are singletons. The genes are TRBV7-8 and TRBJ2-7; 14 positions match TRBD2. The sequence derives from a female donor with multiple sclerosis, enrolled in a pregnancy study. Here the sequenced sample was CD8+ T cells from peripheral blood mononuclear cells, taken in the second trimester of pregnancy. The DNA of the CDR3 is TGTGCCAGCAGCTTAGGACTAGCGGGGGGGGCCTACGAGCAGTACTTC. As protein: CASSLGLAGGAYEQYF.